What follows are 5 T cell receptor beta chains derived from one specimen sequenced in a study of beta chain features in type 1 diabetes. Findings and limits, study-wide: Within each of all four CD4+ subsets, Type 1 diabetes patients had TCRB CDR3s that were moderately but significantly shorter.

These receptors have no known antigen. The entirety of the isolated RNA underwent reverse transcription, so expressed TCRB transcripts were sequenced. The data were produced by immunoSEQ multiplex PCR, yet TCRdb's version contains in-frame clones alone and is incomplete. The sample carries some 700,000 clones, 13% recorded once. The sequenced sample consisted of naive CD4+ T cells from blood. Source of these receptors: a man younger than 35 with type 1 diabetes.

The J gene is TRBJ2-6, the V gene TRBV30, with no clear D. The V end lost 0 bases, the J end lost 2 bases, and 11 bases lay between the germline ends. From germline, CDR1 is GTSNPN and CDR2 SVGIG (reference sequence). The CDR3 spans 16 residues. CDR3 sequence: CAWSVHSPTGANVLTF. The CDR3 nucleotides are TGTGCCTGGAGTGTTCACTCACCCACTGGGGCCAACGTCCTGACTTTC. The full variable domain, completed using reference TRBV30 and TRBJ2-6, is SQTIHQWPATLVQPVGSPLSLECTVEGTSNPNLYWYRQAAGRGLQLLFYSVGIGQISSEVPQNLSASRPQDRQFILSSKKLLLSDSGFYLCAWSVHSPTGANVLTFGAGSRLTVL.

This chain connects TRBV5-1 to TRBJ1-5; no firm D call. V was trimmed by 0 bases and J by 2 bases, leaving 15 bases between them. Germline-derived CDR1 and CDR2 are SGHRS and YFSETQ. The CDR3 sequence is 17 residues long. Written as DNA, the CDR3 is TGCGCCAGCAGCTTGGCCCGGCGGGTAGGGTGCAATCAGCCCCAGCATTTT. It encodes CASSLARRVGCNQPQHF.

This clone appeared once. The chain joins TRBV5-1 to TRBJ2-2, with D tentatively TRBD1 (5 bases). CDR3 size: 13 residues. V was trimmed by 5 bases and J by 7 bases, leaving 12 bases between them. Germline V gene data show CDR1 as SGHRS and CDR2 as YFSETQ. CDR3 protein: CASSPDIYGELFF. For the CDR3, the DNA is TGCGCCAGCAGTCCGGACATTTACGGGGAGCTGTTTTTT.

The chain uses TRBV27 and TRBJ1-2, with D uncertain. From germline, CDR1 is MNHEY and CDR2 SMNVEV (reference sequence). The CDR3 totals 13 residues. V was clipped by 4 bases and J by 2 bases, with 8 bases between them. CDR3 sequence: CASSSQYNYGYTF. DNA of the CDR3: TGTGCCAGCAGTTCCCAGTACAACTATGGCTACACCTTC.

A few counts support this clone. The chain joins TRBV5-1 to TRBJ2-7, with no clear D. The CDR3 length is 15 residues. Germline V gives CDR1 SGHRS, CDR2 YFSETQ. V gave up 0 bases and J gave up 5 bases, with 15 bases separating them. The CDR3 spells CASSLATQRFDEQYF. The CDR3 nucleotides read TGCGCCAGCAGCTTGGCTACCCAGAGGTTCGACGAGCAGTACTTC.